This entry is about one T cell receptor beta chain. It has no known antigen specificity. No base quality information exists; no much larger clone differs at one position. The data stem from a study of glioma-infiltrating T cells after dendritic cell vaccination (dated by TCRdb to 2016 to 2017). General notes on the study: The cohort included some 15 glioblastoma patients drawn from Phase I and II dendritic cell vaccination trials, of whom 9 were newly diagnosed and 6 had recurrent disease. Between the early 2000s and the early 2010s, the patients were given dendritic cell vaccination pulsed with autologous tumor lysate. The vaccine was prepared from monocyte-derived dendritic cells that were cultured for under 8 days with IL-4 and GM-CSF and then pulsed overnight with autologous tumor lysate. Each patient was given three intradermal dendritic cell vaccine injections, spaced two weeks apart, in the arm below the axilla. In glioblastoma patients vaccinated with dendritic cells, deep sequencing of TCR beta CDR3 regions served to measure tumor-infiltrating lymphocyte content and to compare repertoires between tumor and blood. Survival after dendritic cell vaccination was correlated with TCR sequencing metrics, such as TIL content and the overlap between tumor and blood repertoires. What the research found in general, with its limitations: The TCR overlap response model with three groups was called speculative and said to need prospective validation. Higher estimated pretreatment TIL content predicted longer time to progression and overall survival after dendritic cell vaccination. No direct relationship between TCR clonality and survival was found, suggesting that a diverse polyclonal response may matter. The cohort was small and heterogeneous, and full blood and tumor sets were available for few patients, with initial-recurrent tumor pairs available for even fewer patients.

To be selected, patients needed enough residual fresh-frozen tumor tissue and more than two years of available survival data. None of the glioblastoma patients carried an isocitrate dehydrogenase mutation, although molecular status otherwise varied. PBMC were collected before vaccination, two weeks after the third vaccination, and at tumor progression if progression occurred. The Qiagen DNeasy Blood extraction Kit was used for extraction of genomic DNA. CDR1 SGHTA and CDR2 FQGNSA were looked up in the germline V gene. Trimming leaves V shorter by 7 bases and J shorter by 5 bases, with the junction holding 9 bases beyond the gene matches. The CDR3 contains 16 residues, cysteine and phenylalanine counted. The CDR3 DNA has 48 bases and is translated from base 1. TCRB CDR3 regions were amplified from around 1.9 ug genomic DNA, or all available DNA if less, using the immunoSEQ assay. Multiplex PCR used 60 forward primers for TCR V beta segments and 13 reverse primers for J beta segments. To estimate reads per starting template, synthetic control templates were spiked into each sample at limiting dilution. The Illumina HiSeq System generated sequencing reads of 87 bp. Per the authors' processing: PCR and sequencing errors were removed by a nearest neighbor algorithm that merged closely related sequences. TCR overlap was measured as the percentage of unique tumor TCR beta sequences also present in the same patient's peripheral blood. TCRdb re-hosts the immuneACCESS table, in-frame sequences only. Its copies lack some clones; in the studies checked, an unresolved V gene accounts for under half of them, and the cause for the rest is not known. V and J calls and clone size are as listed in that table; D and trimming were resolved from the DNA. For this sample the table gives 95,000 or so clones, of which 70% to 90% were detected only once. The ten largest make up about 2.9% of the sample.

The chain is encoded by TRBV7-2 joined to TRBJ2-2, and 11 junctional nucleotides match TRBD2. The sample consisted of blood, taken before dendritic cell vaccination. The sequence was collected from a human donor with glioblastoma. DNA sequence: TGTGCCAGCACCCTAGCGGGAGGACTCCCGACCGGGGAGCTGTTTTTT. Translated, this is CASTLAGGLPTGELFF.